This TCR beta chain was identified during a study of PD-L1 blockade in urothelial cancer. Study information: About 90% of the roughly 30 patients were men with bladder-origin urothelial cancer.

Time point meaning: pretreatment peripheral blood. Germline-derived CDR1 and CDR2 are MNHNS and SASEGT. Trimming stripped 3 bases from V and 0 bases from J, with 23 bases between. CDR3 size: 20 residues. The method was immunoSEQ multiplex PCR; TCRdb's version includes in-frame clones alone and lacks a portion of them. The sample shows approximately 90,000 clones, more than 75% of them seen only once. The V and J genes are TRBV6-1 and TRBJ2-2; perhaps TRBD1 as D (6 bases). The material was PBMCs, obtained around atezolizumab (anti-PD-L1) treatment. The receptor comes from a man in his 60s with urothelial cancer. The CDR3 DNA reads as TGTGCCAGCAGTGACACCGGGACATGGGCCTTACACGCGAACACCGGGGAGCTGTTTTTT. Protein: CASSDTGTWALHANTGELFF.